This TCR beta chain was documented in a study of T cell clones after liver transplantation. Study context: Graft-donor-reactive sequences were compared with third-party-reactive TCRbeta sequences from pre-transplant mixed lymphocyte reactions.

The repertoire was sequenced with immunoSEQ multiplex PCR; TCRdb's copy has only in-frame clones and lacks some. The sample yields more than 100,000 clones, about 88% seen once. The receptor's source is a human patient who received a liver transplant. Some T cells here may be from the graft donor. The source was CD4+ T cells from blood, collected 45 to 50 months after liver transplant.

In DNA, the CDR3 is TGTGCCATCAGTGGAGCGGGGACTAGCGGGTCGCTTACTGGAGAGACCCAGTACTTC. This translates into CAISGAGTSGSLTGETQYF. This chain joins TRBV10-3 and TRBJ2-5, with 12 bases fitting TRBD2. CDR3 length: 19 residues. Looked up from germline, CDR1 is ENHRY and CDR2 is SYGVKD. With V trimmed by 4 bases and J by 4 bases, 16 bases remained unmatched.